Each of the 22 T cell receptor beta chains below was sequenced from the same sample in a study of CD4 T cells in relation to SARS-CoV-2 and coronaviruses. The unexposed donors gave CD4+ T cells in 2011-2018, prior to COVID-19. CD4+ T cells were isolated from the cells after roughly 11 days of culture. The protocol was immunoSEQ multiplex PCR, while the TCRdb copy is restricted to in-frame clones and leaves out a portion. Of about 16,000 clones listed, around 73% were seen once; the top ten hold roughly a tenth. No antigen has been identified for these receptors. Sequencing input: CD4+ T cells from PBMCs, cultured in vitro. These receptor sequences come from a human donor in good health.

V usage is TRBV2 and J usage is TRBJ2-6; D not resolved. This CDR3 has 14 amino acids. Trimming removed 5 bases from V and 1 base from J, with 6 bases in between. Germline CDR1 is SNHLY and CDR2 is FYNNEI. The CDR3 DNA sequence: TGTGCCAGCAGTTCCGATTCTGGGGCCAACGTCCTGACTTTC. This encodes CASSSDSGANVLTF.

The chain carries TRBV5-1 and TRBJ2-1; 8 bases map to TRBD2. The CDR3 contains 15 residues. J gave up 12 bases and V 7 bases, and 18 bases lay outside the gene matches. Germline CDR1 and CDR2: SGHRS and YFSETQ. The CDR3 nucleotides read TGCGCCAGCTTTAGCGGGGATGATACAATGATTGGGCAGTTCTTC. Translation: CASFSGDDTMIGQFF.

The rearrangement joins TRBV6-5 to TRBJ1-1; no firm D call. The V end was cut by 10 bases, the J end by 0 bases, with 12 bases between. The CDR3 spans 13 residues. From germline, CDR1 is MNHEY and CDR2 SVGAGI. The CDR3 DNA reads TGTGCCACTCACAGATCCTTGAACACTGAAGCTTTCTTT. Translated, it gives CATHRSLNTEAFF.

This clone was recorded only once. The chain links TRBV20-1 to TRBJ1-1; D unclear. CDR3 length equals 11 residues. V lost 1 base and J lost 10, with 10 bases in between. Germline CDR1 DFQATT, CDR2 SNEGSKA (reference sequence). The CDR3 is CSARGTVGAFF. The CDR3 DNA sequence: TGCAGTGCTAGAGGAACCGTGGGAGCTTTCTTT.

The V gene is TRBV12-3 or TRBV12-4, the J gene TRBJ1-5; D gene unclear. V was shortened by 4 bases and J by 4 bases, with 8 bases between the two germline ends. This CDR3 has 13 residues. CDR3 sequence (DNA): TGTGCCAGCAGTTCCCAAGGGAATCAGCCCCAGCATTTT. This translates into CASSSQGNQPQHF.

The chain has TRBV25-1 and TRBJ2-7; 10 bases agree with TRBD1. Trimming at V came to 3 bases and at J to 1 base, leaving 6 bases not matched to a gene. This CDR3 region has 16 residues. Per the germline V gene, CDR1 is MGHDK and CDR2 is SYGVNS. The CDR3: CASSENPGQGSYEQYF. Here the CDR3 DNA reads TGTGCCAGCAGTGAGAATCCGGGACAGGGGTCCTACGAGCAGTACTTC.

The gene calls are TRBV7-9 and TRBJ2-7, with D maybe TRBD2 (5 bases). Trimming took 5 bases from V and 6 from J, leaving 14 bases between them. This CDR3 is built from 13 residues. CDR1 and CDR2 (germline): SEHNR, FQNEAQ (reference sequence). The CDR3 loop reads CASSPGELREQYF. CDR3 DNA sequence: TGTGCCAGCAGCCCCGGGGAGTTGCGCGAGCAGTACTTC.

The chain uses TRBV12-3 or TRBV12-4 and TRBJ2-7; tentatively, D is TRBD1 (5 bases). V lost 3 bases to trimming and J lost 6 bases, with 9 bases between them. The CDR3 totals 12 residues. CDR3 sequence (DNA): TGTGCCAGCAGTTTGTCGACAGCCGAGCAGTACTTC. Amino acid sequence: CASSLSTAEQYF.

The gene calls are TRBV7-8 and TRBJ2-3; TRBD1 aligns across 9 bases. The trim removed 3 bases at V and 4 bases at J, leaving 17 bases unmatched. There are 19 residues in the CDR3. Germline CDR1 reads SGHVS; CDR2 reads FQNEAQ. CDR3 coding DNA: TGTGCCAGCAGCTTTAACCCCCTCGTGTCGGGACAGGGTTCAGATACGCAGTATTTT. This sequence encodes CASSFNPLVSGQGSDTQYF.

V and J are TRBV19 and TRBJ1-5, with 8 bases matching TRBD1. CDR3 length: 17 residues. V trimming: 7 bases; J trimming: 3 bases; junction bases outside the gene matches: 14. Per the germline V gene, CDR1 is LNHDA and CDR2 is SQIVND (reference sequence). The CDR3 DNA follows: TGTGCCAGTACCTCGACCAGGGGCAGGGGGCTCAATCAGCCCCAGCATTTT. It codes for CASTSTRGRGLNQPQHF.

The genes are TRBV28 and TRBJ1-4; D call uncertain. The V and J ends lost 6 bases and 8 bases respectively, with 13 bases between them. CDR1 is MDHEN, CDR2 SYDVKM, per germline. The CDR3 is 13 residues long. The DNA for the CDR3 is TGTGCCAGCAGCTATTTAAATCCGGAAAAACTGTTTTTT. Protein sequence: CASSYLNPEKLFF.

This clone was observed a few times. J is TRBJ2-7 and V is TRBV5-6, with unresolved D. Trimming stripped 0 bases from V and 2 bases from J, with 6 bases between. CDR3 size: 13 residues. Germline V CDR1 and CDR2: SGHDT, YYEEEE. The CDR3 protein is CASSLVGPYEQYF. In DNA, the CDR3 is TGTGCCAGCAGCTTGGTAGGCCCCTACGAGCAGTACTTC.

The V call is TRBV12-5, the J call TRBJ2-1; 7 bases map to TRBD2. The CDR3 totals 16 residues. Germline values: CDR1 LGHNT, CDR2 FRNRAP. J lost 2 bases, V lost 6 bases, and 10 bases had no gene match. In nucleotides, the CDR3 is TGTGCTAGTGGCCTACCGGCGGGAGCCACCTACAATGAGCAGTTCTTC. Protein sequence: CASGLPAGATYNEQFF.

The J gene is TRBJ2-1, the V gene TRBV20-1, with TRBD2 as a possible D gene (5 bases). CDR3 length: 12 residues. The V end was cut by 3 bases, the J end by 6 bases, with 9 bases between. Per the germline V gene, CDR1 is DFQATT and CDR2 is SNEGSKA (reference sequence). This CDR3 is CSASERINEQFF. The CDR3 coding sequence is TGCAGTGCTAGTGAGCGGATCAATGAGCAGTTCTTC.

V gene TRBV5-6 combines with J gene TRBJ2-7; no firm D call. The CDR3 has 16 amino acids. Germline V CDR1 and CDR2: SGHDT, YYEEEE. V lost 2 bases to trimming and J lost 3 bases, with 18 bases between them. CDR3 protein: CASSLSSGGRVYEQYF. CDR3 sequence (DNA): TGTGCCAGCAGCTTATCCTCTGGCGGAAGGGTCTACGAGCAGTACTTC. The full variable domain, rest sourced from reference TRBV5-6 and TRBJ2-7, is DAGVTQSPTHLIKTRGQQVTLRCSPKSGHDTVSWYQQALGQGPQFIFQYYEEEERQRGNFPDRFSGHQFPNYSSELNVNALLLGDSALYLCASSLSSGGRVYEQYFGPGTRLTVT.

CDR3 DNA sequence: TGTGCCAGCAGGCCGGGACAGGTGGCCTACGAGCAGTACTTC. This sequence encodes CASRPGQVAYEQYF. The chain recombines TRBV27 with TRBJ2-7, with 8 bases matching TRBD1. The germline V gene has CDR1 MNHEY and CDR2 SMNVEV (reference sequence). Trimming removed 6 bases from V and 2 bases from J; junction bases left unmatched: 6. The CDR3 totals 14 residues.

This clone was seen a handful of times. The J gene is TRBJ2-6, the V gene TRBV24-1; no clear D. This CDR3 contains 13 residues. Per germline, CDR1 KGHDR and CDR2 SFDVKD. Trimming took 11 bases from V and 2 from J, leaving 9 bases between them. The CDR3 DNA sequence: TGTGCCATCGCGTCCCCTGGGGCCAACGTCCTGACTTTC. It codes for CAIASPGANVLTF.

This chain connects TRBV5-1 to TRBJ2-3; 13 bases align to TRBD2. Losses at the gene ends were 3 bases for V and 9 bases for J; bases not matched to a gene: 7. This CDR3 is 15 amino acids long. CDR1 is SGHRS, CDR2 YFSETQ, per germline. The CDR3 nucleotides are TGCGCCAGCAGCTCGGAACTAGCGGGAGGGGGCACGCAGTATTTT. It encodes CASSSELAGGGTQYF. The full variable domain, rest sourced from reference TRBV5-1 and TRBJ2-3, is KAGVTQTPRYLIKTRGQQVTLSCSPISGHRSVSWYQQTPGQGLQFLFEYFSETQRNKGNFPGRFSGRQFSNSRSEMNVSTLELGDSALYLCASSSELAGGGTQYFGPGTRLTVL.

The chain carries TRBV25-1 and TRBJ2-5; 8 bases agree with TRBD1. This CDR3 has 13 residues. Trimming cost V 6 bases and J 4 bases; bases outside gene matches: 4. Germline V CDR1 and CDR2: MGHDK, SYGVNS. The CDR3 is CASSADRGETQYF. The CDR3 DNA sequence: TGTGCCAGCAGCGCAGACAGGGGAGAGACCCAGTACTTC.

This chain connects TRBV12-5 to TRBJ1-3; D unresolved. Germline-derived CDR1 and CDR2 are LGHNT and FRNRAP. V was trimmed by 11 bases and J by 4 bases, leaving 18 bases between them. This CDR3 has 14 amino acids. This chain's CDR3 is CASRREMGGNTIYF. As DNA, the CDR3 is TGTGCTTCCAGGCGGGAAATGGGAGGAAACACCATATATTTT.

This clone has only one observation. V usage is TRBV28 and J usage is TRBJ2-7; no reliable D call. Deletions cut 9 bases from V and 4 bases from J, with 16 bases between. The V gene's germline CDR1 is MDHEN and CDR2 SYDVKM. This CDR3 spans 13 amino acids. Written as DNA, the CDR3 is TGTGCCAGTCGAGGACCCCGATGGTACGAGCAGTACTTC. The encoded protein is CASRGPRWYEQYF. The whole variable domain, filled in from reference TRBV28 and TRBJ2-7, reads DVKVTQSSRYLVKRTGEKVFLECVQDMDHENMFWYRQDPGLGLRLIYFSYDVKMKEKGDIPEGYSVSREKKERFSLILESASTNQTSMYLCASRGPRWYEQYFGPGTRLTVT.

This chain uses TRBV3-1 (or the pseudogene TRBV3-2) with TRBJ2-1; D uncertain. Trimming took 1 base from V and 0 from J, leaving 7 bases between them. Germline V gene sequence: CDR1 LGHDT, CDR2 YNNKEL (reference sequence). This CDR3 is 15 amino acids long. CDR3 nucleotide sequence: TGTGCCAGCAGCCAAGGTTGGGACTCCTACAATGAGCAGTTCTTC. The encoded protein is CASSQGWDSYNEQFF.